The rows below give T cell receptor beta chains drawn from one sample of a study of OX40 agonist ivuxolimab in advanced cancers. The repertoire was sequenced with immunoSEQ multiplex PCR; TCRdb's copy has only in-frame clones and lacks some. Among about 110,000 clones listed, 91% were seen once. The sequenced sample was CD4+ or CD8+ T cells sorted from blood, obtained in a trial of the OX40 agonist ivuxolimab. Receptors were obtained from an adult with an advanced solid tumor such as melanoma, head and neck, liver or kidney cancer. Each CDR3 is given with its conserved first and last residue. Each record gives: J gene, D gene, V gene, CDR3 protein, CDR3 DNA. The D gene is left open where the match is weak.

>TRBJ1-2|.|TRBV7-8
CASSLQGPGYGYTF
TGTGCCAGCAGCCTTCAGGGTCCCGGCTATGGCTACACCTTC
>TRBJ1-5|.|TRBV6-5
CASTPGRGYQPQHF
TGTGCCAGCACCCCCGGCAGGGGCTATCAGCCCCAGCATTTT
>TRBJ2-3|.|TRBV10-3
CAIRDLLISDTQYF
TGTGCCATCAGGGACTTATTAATCTCCGATACGCAGTATTTT
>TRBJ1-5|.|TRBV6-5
CASSPDREGGQPQHF
TGTGCCAGCAGCCCGGATCGGGAGGGCGGGCAGCCCCAGCATTTT
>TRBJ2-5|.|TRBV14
CASSQDRVRKETQYF
TGTGCCAGCAGCCAAGACAGGGTCCGGAAAGAGACCCAGTACTTC
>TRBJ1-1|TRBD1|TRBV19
CASSTSGQKNTEAFF
TGTGCCAGTAGTACCTCGGGACAGAAGAACACTGAAGCTTTCTTT
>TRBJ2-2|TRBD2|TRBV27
CATLGGGRRTGELFF
TGTGCCACCCTTGGGGGGGGTCGTCGCACCGGGGAGCTGTTTTTT
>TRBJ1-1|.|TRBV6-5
CASSYQGIEAFF
TGTGCCAGCAGTTATCAAGGTATTGAAGCTTTCTTT
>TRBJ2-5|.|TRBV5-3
CARSLPSETQYF
TGTGCCAGAAGCCTCCCATCTGAGACCCAGTACTTC
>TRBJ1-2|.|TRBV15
CATSGTGGYYGYTF
TGTGCCACCAGCGGTACAGGAGGATACTATGGCTACACCTTC
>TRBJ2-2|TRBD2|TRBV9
CASSGTSGGTGELFF
TGTGCCAGCAGTGGGACTAGCGGGGGCACCGGGGAGCTGTTTTTT
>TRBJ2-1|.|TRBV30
CAWRSSWDSSQFF
TGTGCCTGGAGATCATCATGGGACTCATCGCAGTTCTTC
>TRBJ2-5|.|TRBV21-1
CRAGVETQYF
TGTAGGGCGGGCGTAGAGACCCAGTACTTC
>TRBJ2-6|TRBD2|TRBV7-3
CASSLSGTGANVLTF
TGTGCCAGCAGCCTTAGCGGGACTGGGGCCAACGTCCTGACTTTC
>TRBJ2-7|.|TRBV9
CASSVNRDNYEQYF
TGTGCCAGCAGCGTTAACCGGGACAACTACGAGCAGTACTTC
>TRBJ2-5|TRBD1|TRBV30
CAWSPGQGVFETQYF
TGTGCCTGGAGCCCGGGACAGGGAGTTTTCGAGACCCAGTACTTC
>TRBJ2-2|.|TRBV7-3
CASSRQHTGELFF
TGTGCCAGCAGCCGACAGCACACCGGGGAGCTGTTTTTT
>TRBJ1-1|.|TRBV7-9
CASSLAGLEAFF
TGTGCCAGCAGCTTAGCTGGATTGGAAGCTTTCTTT
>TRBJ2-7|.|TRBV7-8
CASTNLPKGKNEQYF
TGTGCCAGTACAAACCTACCCAAGGGGAAAAACGAGCAGTACTTC
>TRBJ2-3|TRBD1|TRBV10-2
CASSEQGESTDTQYF
TGCGCCAGCAGTGAGCAGGGGGAGAGCACAGATACGCAGTATTTT
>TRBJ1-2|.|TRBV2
CASSEADNYGYTF
TGTGCCAGCAGTGAGGCAGATAACTATGGCTACACCTTC
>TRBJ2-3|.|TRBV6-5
CASSSPTDTQYF
TGTGCCAGCAGTTCCCCAACAGATACGCAGTATTTT
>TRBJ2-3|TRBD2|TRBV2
CASSGLVPHTDTQYF
TGTGCCAGCAGCGGACTAGTCCCCCACACAGATACGCAGTATTTT
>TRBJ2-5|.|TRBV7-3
CASSSEGGQETQYF
TGTGCCAGCAGCTCCGAGGGGGGTCAAGAGACCCAGTACTTC